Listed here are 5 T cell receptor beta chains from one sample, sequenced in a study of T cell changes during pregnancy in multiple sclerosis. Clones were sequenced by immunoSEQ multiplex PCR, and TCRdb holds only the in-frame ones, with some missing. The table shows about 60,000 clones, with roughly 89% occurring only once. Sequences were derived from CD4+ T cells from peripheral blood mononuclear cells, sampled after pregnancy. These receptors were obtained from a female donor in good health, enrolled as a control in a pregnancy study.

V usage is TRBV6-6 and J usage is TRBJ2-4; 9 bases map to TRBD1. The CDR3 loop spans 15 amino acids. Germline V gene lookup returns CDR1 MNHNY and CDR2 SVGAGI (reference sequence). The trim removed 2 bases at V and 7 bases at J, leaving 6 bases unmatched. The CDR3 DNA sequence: TGTGCCAGCAGTTACCCGGGACAGGGATTCAACATTCAGTACTTC. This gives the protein CASSYPGQGFNIQYF.

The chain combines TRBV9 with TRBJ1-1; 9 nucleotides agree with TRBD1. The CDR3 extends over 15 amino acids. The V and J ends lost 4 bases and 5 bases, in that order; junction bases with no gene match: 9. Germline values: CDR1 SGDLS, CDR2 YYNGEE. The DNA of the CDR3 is TGTGCCAGCAGCCCCCGTGACAGGGGGTGGACTGAAGCTTTCTTT. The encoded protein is CASSPRDRGWTEAFF.

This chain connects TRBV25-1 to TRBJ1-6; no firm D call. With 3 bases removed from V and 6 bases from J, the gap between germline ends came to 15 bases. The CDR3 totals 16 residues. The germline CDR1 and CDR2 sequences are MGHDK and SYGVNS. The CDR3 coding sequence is TGTGCCAGCAGTGAGTCGGACTTTGCTCCTAATTCACCCCTCCACTTT. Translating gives CASSESDFAPNSPLHF.

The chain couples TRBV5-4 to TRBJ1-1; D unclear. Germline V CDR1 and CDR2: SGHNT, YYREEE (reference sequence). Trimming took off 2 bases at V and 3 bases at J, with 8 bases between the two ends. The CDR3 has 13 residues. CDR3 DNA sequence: TGTGCCAGCAGCTTTAATCGTGACACTGAAGCTTTCTTT. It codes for CASSFNRDTEAFF.

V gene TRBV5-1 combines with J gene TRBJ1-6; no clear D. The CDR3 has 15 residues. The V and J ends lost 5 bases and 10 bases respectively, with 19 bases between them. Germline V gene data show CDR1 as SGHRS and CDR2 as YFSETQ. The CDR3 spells CASRTDGESYSPLHF. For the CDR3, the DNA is TGCGCCAGCAGGACGGACGGGGAATCCTACTCACCCCTCCACTTT.